The entry below gives a single T cell receptor (beta chain) sequence along with its context. No cognate antigen has been identified for it. No much larger clonotype is one base removed from it; base qualities were not supplied. The germline V and J ends show losses of 5 bases and 2 bases respectively, and no gene match explains 11 bases of the junction. Reading the germline V gene (reference sequence) gives CDR1 MNHNY and CDR2 SVGAGI. The CDR3 holds 16 amino acids from the cysteine to the phenylalanine. Kept here is only the CDR3 DNA, which spans 48 bases and is read in frame from base 1. The immunoSEQ Assay, a bias-controlled multiplex PCR, was used to amplify TCRbeta CDR3 regions from genomic DNA. As for how the authors treated the data: The number of nucleated cells in each sample was estimated by amplification of reference gene primers within the assay. To quantify the absolute abundance of each unique TCRbeta CDR3 rearrangement, sequence reads were collapsed and filtered. Productive Simpson clonality was computed per sample as the square root of Simpson's diversity index over productive rearrangements. TCRdb stores this immuneACCESS table with in-frame sequences only. Part of the clones is absent; in the studies checked, under half of the shortfall reflects unresolved V genes, and no reason is known for the rest. V, J and clone size are taken as reported in that table, and D and trimming were inferred from the DNA itself. This sample is represented by tens of thousands of clones; around 85% of them were singletons. The top ten clonotypes cover approximately 20% of the sample.

Collaborating institutions collected whole blood in K2EDTA tubes following their own protocols. For TCRbeta analysis, collaborators shipped samples as frozen whole blood, isolated PBMCs, or DNA extracted from either of those sample types. This sample was taken from a study of blood T cell repertoires in COVID-19 (dated by TCRdb to the early 2020s). In terms of the full investigation: Samples covering the acute and convalescent phases of COVID-19 were provided by collaborators in the United States, Italy and Spain. The material from the prospective study consisted of cDNA or gDNA derived from T cells, B-cell-depleted T cells, or PBMCs. Where HLA class I and class II types were available, the types were taken from metadata supplied by the sample provider, not from assay-based typing. The repertoires were released in a freely available public database intended as a resource for research on the immune response to SARS-CoV-2. Deeply sampled blood TCRbeta repertoires from subjects exposed to, actively infected with, or recovered from COVID-19 were included in the dataset. The samples were drawn from two sources: the first 160 participants of the ongoing ImmuneRACE study, and 1,200 or so subjects contributed by 6 global collaborators. A de-identified subject ID, COVID-19 status, age in years and sex were almost always included in the sample metadata.

Beyond this particular receptor, the publication reports: The amount of clinical and demographic metadata varied by source and participant and was provided uncurated.

The V and J segments used are TRBV6-6 and TRBJ1-2; 7 bases in between match TRBD1. Sequencing was carried out using peripheral blood. The TCR sequence derives from a man in his sixties or seventies with acute or convalescent COVID-19. The nucleotide sequence reads as follows: TGTGCCAGCAGTCCATCAGGGGGGGATTCGAACTATGGCTACACCTTC. This yields the protein CASSPSGGDSNYGYTF.